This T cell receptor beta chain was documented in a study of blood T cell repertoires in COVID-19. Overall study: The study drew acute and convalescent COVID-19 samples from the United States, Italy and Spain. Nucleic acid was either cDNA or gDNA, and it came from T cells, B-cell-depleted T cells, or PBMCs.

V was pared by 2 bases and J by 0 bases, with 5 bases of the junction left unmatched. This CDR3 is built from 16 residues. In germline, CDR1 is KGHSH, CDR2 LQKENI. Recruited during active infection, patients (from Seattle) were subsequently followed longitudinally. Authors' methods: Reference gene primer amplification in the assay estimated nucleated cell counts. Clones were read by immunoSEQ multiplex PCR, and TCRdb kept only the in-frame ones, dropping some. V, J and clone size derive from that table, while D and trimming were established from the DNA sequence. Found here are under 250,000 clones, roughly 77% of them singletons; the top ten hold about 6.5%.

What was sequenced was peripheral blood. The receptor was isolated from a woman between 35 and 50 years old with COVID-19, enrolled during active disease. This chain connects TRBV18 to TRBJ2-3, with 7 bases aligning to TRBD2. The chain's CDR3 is CASSPSAGFSTDTQYF. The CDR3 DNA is TGTGCCAGCTCACCATCAGCGGGGTTTAGCACAGATACGCAGTATTTT.